This T cell receptor (beta chain) was sequenced in a study of vaccination and CD4 T cells after COVID-19. For the study at large: Six men and four women formed the convalescents, two being Hispanic. A median of about 100 days (range 35 to 161) separated diagnosis from post-COVID sampling.

The study, taken as a whole, reports: Of the reactive clones in convalescent patients, a median about 90% showed up only post-vaccination.

Germline V CDR1 and CDR2: GTSNPN, SVGIG (reference sequence). The CDR3 loop spans 13 amino acids. V lost 2 bases and J 10 bases, leaving 12 bases between the germline ends. In TCRdb, the PCR reads were re-called with MiXCR into one record per CDR3 protein. This table has some 28,000 distinct CDR3 sequences, about 54% appearing once. Time point meaning: late sampling 161 to 241 days after vaccination in three convalescent patients. Regarding this clonotype: What it recognizes is unknown.

V gene TRBV30 combines with J gene TRBJ1-6; D possibly corresponds to TRBD1 (6 bases). The sequence was obtained from a human donor who had recovered from COVID-19. The specimen was CD4+ T cells from blood, collected about 7 months after SARS-CoV-2 vaccination. The DNA of the CDR3 is TGTGCCTGGAGTAGGGACATTCGATCACCCCTCCACTTT. It specifies CAWSRDIRSPLHF.